The 31 T cell receptor beta chains below were found in one sample sequenced in a study of T cell repertoires in cytomegalovirus infection. TCRdb itself ran the reads through MiXCR, one entry per CDR3 protein. The sample consists of approximately 500,000 distinct CDR3 sequences, 16% of them appearing once. What was sequenced was CD8+ T cells from PBMCs. Source of these receptors: a human donor in good health (CMV status not recorded). Some clones in this sample may be carry-over from other donors' samples.

This rearrangement joins TRBV6-1 to TRBJ2-7, with 9 bases aligning to TRBD1. V lost 2 bases and J lost 6; bases outside the gene matches: 8. From germline, CDR1 is MNHNS and CDR2 SASEGT. The CDR3 has 15 residues. CDR3 in amino acids: CASSEWPGTGTEQYF. In DNA form, the CDR3 reads TGTGCCAGCAGTGAATGGCCCGGGACAGGGACCGAGCAGTACTTC.

This clonotype showed up many times. The chain links TRBV28 to TRBJ2-7; TRBD1 aligns across 8 bases. Germline CDR1 MDHEN, CDR2 SYDVKM. The length of the CDR3 is 16 residues. V gave up 4 bases and J gave up 4 bases; unmatched junction bases: 12. CDR3 sequence (DNA): TGTGCCAGCAGTTCCCTCGGGCAGGGGGCGCGTTACGAGCAGTACTTC. Its translation: CASSSLGQGARYEQYF.

This clonotype showed up just a few times. The J gene is TRBJ2-2, the V gene TRBV12-5; a possible D gene is TRBD1 (6 bases). The CDR3 is 19 amino acids. The germline V gene encodes CDR1 LGHNT and CDR2 FRNRAP. Deletions cut 0 bases from V and 7 bases from J, with 24 bases between. The CDR3 loop reads CASGLVIRLNRATGGELFF. The CDR3 nucleotides read TGTGCTAGTGGTTTGGTAATTCGGCTTAACAGGGCCACCGGCGGGGAGCTGTTTTTT.

The rearrangement joins TRBV9 to TRBJ2-7; D is possibly TRBD1 (5 bases). Trimming took 0 bases from V and 5 from J, leaving 12 bases between them. CDR3 length equals 14 residues. The V gene's germline CDR1 is SGDLS and CDR2 YYNGEE. The CDR3 loop is CASSVDAGIDEQYF. In DNA form, the CDR3 reads TGTGCCAGCAGCGTAGACGCAGGGATCGACGAGCAGTACTTC. Full variable domain (missing parts from reference TRBV9 and TRBJ2-7): DSGVTQTPKHLITATGQRVTLRCSPRSGDLSVYWYQQSLDQGLQFLIQYYNGEERAKGNILERFSAQQFPDLHSELNLSSLELGDSALYFCASSVDAGIDEQYFGPGTRLTVT.

This clonotype came up a few times. The V and J genes are TRBV20-1 and TRBJ2-4; 12 positions agree with TRBD2. The CDR3 runs to 18 residues. V shed 0 bases, J shed 0 bases, and the junction held 6 bases outside the gene matches. Germline loops: CDR1 DFQATT, CDR2 SNEGSKA (reference sequence). The CDR3 spells CSARDGLAGGLAKNIQYF. The CDR3 DNA reads TGCAGTGCTAGAGATGGGCTAGCGGGGGGGTTAGCCAAAAACATTCAGTACTTC.

The rearrangement links TRBV30 to TRBJ2-1; TRBD1 or TRBD2 may be the D gene (5 bases each). The germline gives CDR1 GTSNPN, CDR2 SVGIG (reference sequence). The CDR3 extends over 14 amino acids. With 6 bases removed from V and 5 bases from J, the gap between germline ends came to 17 bases. In DNA, the CDR3 is TGTGCCTGTATGGACTCCTTAGGGGACAATGAGCAGTTCTTC. Translation: CACMDSLGDNEQFF.

The V gene is TRBV2, the J gene TRBJ2-1; maybe TRBD2 (5 bases). The CDR3 runs to 13 residues. Deletions cut 8 bases from V and 4 bases from J, with 12 bases between. Per germline, CDR1 SNHLY and CDR2 FYNNEI. CDR3 loop: CASGETKYNEQFF. For the CDR3, the DNA is TGTGCCAGCGGGGAGACAAAGTACAATGAGCAGTTCTTC. The full variable domain, rest sourced from reference TRBV2 and TRBJ2-1, is EPEVTQTPSHQVTQMGQEVILRCVPISNHLYFYWYRQILGQKVEFLVSFYNNEISEKSEIFDDQFSVERPDGSNFTLKIRSTKLEDSAMYFCASGETKYNEQFFGPGTRLTVL.

This clonotype came up a few times. The chain links TRBV4-2 to TRBJ2-1; 11 positions match TRBD2. V lost 1 base and J lost 10; bases outside the gene matches: 0. Germline CDR1 LGHNA, CDR2 YNFKEQ. The CDR3 runs to 13 residues. The CDR3 nucleotides are TGTGCCAGCAGCCAAGTAGCGGGAGGGGAGCAGTTCTTC. This translates into CASSQVAGGEQFF.

This clonotype was seen a few times. The DNA of the CDR3 is TGTGCCAGCAGCCAACGGACCTACAATGAGCAGTTCTTC. It specifies CASSQRTYNEQFF. The chain joins TRBV9 to TRBJ2-1; no clear D. The germline gives CDR1 SGDLS, CDR2 YYNGEE. The CDR3 is made up of 13 amino acids. Between the trimmed V and J ends, which lost 4 bases and 2 bases, there was a span of 7 bases.

This clonotype was recorded many times. The chain carries TRBV7-2 and TRBJ2-7, with D possibly being TRBD2 (5 bases). The CDR3 contains 13 residues. V lost 9 bases to trimming and J lost 1 base, with 13 bases between them. Germline V gene sequence: CDR1 SGHTA, CDR2 FQGNSA. CDR3 coding DNA: TGTGCCAGTAGAGAGGGATCATCCTACGAGCAGTACTTC. Its translation is CASREGSSYEQYF.

This clonotype was seen ten or more times. V is TRBV7-9 and J is TRBJ2-1, with 11 bases aligning to TRBD2. The CDR3 spans 16 residues. The J segment lost 3 bases and the V segment lost 5 bases, leaving 6 bases of the junction unmatched. CDR1 SEHNR and CDR2 FQNEAQ come from the germline V gene (reference sequence). The CDR3 nucleotides are TGTGCCAGCAGCCATAGCGGGGGGGCCTTCTACAATGAGCAGTTCTTC. Amino acids: CASSHSGGAFYNEQFF.

This clonotype occurred many times. The CDR3 loop is CASSQAQAGVDTQYF. In DNA, the CDR3 is TGTGCCAGCAGCCAAGCCCAAGCGGGAGTGGATACGCAGTATTTT. The chain has TRBV4-2 and TRBJ2-3; 8 bases align to TRBD2. Germline V gene data show CDR1 as LGHNA and CDR2 as YNFKEQ. The ends lost 1 base at V and 6 bases at J; junction bases unmatched: 6. The CDR3 has 15 amino acids.

This clonotype was seen more than once but under ten times. This chain joins TRBV14 and TRBJ2-3; D perhaps matches TRBD1 (5 bases). Trimming cost V 0 bases and J 4 bases, with 11 bases left between them. The CDR3 loop spans 15 amino acids. Germline V CDR1 and CDR2: SGHDN, FVKESK. This CDR3 reads CASSQDVGRPDTQYF. In DNA, the CDR3 is TGTGCCAGCAGCCAAGATGTGGGGCGGCCAGATACGCAGTATTTT.

This clonotype has only a few counts. J is TRBJ2-1 and V is TRBV9, with a tentative D call TRBD2 (6 bases). There are 18 residues in the CDR3. The V end lost 3 bases, the J end lost 0 bases, and 19 bases lay between the germline ends. Germline-derived CDR1 and CDR2 are SGDLS and YYNGEE. As DNA, the CDR3 is TGTGCCAGCAGCGCCAAAGGAGGGGCCAGAAGCTCCTACAATGAGCAGTTCTTC. This gives the protein CASSAKGGARSSYNEQFF.

The chain links TRBV7-9 to TRBJ1-1; possible D gene TRBD1, 5 bases. Germline V gene lookup returns CDR1 SEHNR and CDR2 FQNEAQ (reference sequence). Trimming shortened V by 4 bases and J by 7 bases, and 19 bases separated the two germline ends. This CDR3 spans 15 amino acids. CDR3 in amino acids: CASSSGTPYVVEAFF. CDR3 nucleotides: TGTGCCAGCAGCTCAGGGACTCCCTACGTGGTTGAAGCTTTCTTT.

The V call is TRBV20-1, the J call TRBJ2-1, with 7 bases fitting TRBD2. V trimming: 5 bases; J trimming: 2 bases; junction bases outside the gene matches: 6. The V gene's germline CDR1 is DFQATT and CDR2 SNEGSKA (reference sequence). CDR3 length equals 14 residues. The DNA of the CDR3 is TGCAGTGCTGTAAGCGGGGTACCCTACAATGAGCAGTTCTTC. This encodes CSAVSGVPYNEQFF.

This clonotype appeared many times. The V call is TRBV7-9, the J call TRBJ2-7; D possibly corresponds to TRBD2 (6 bases). V was pared by 2 bases and J by 0 bases, with 17 bases between. Germline-derived CDR1 and CDR2 are SEHNR and FQNEAQ (reference sequence). The CDR3 consists of 17 residues. The CDR3, as DNA: TGTGCCAGCAGCTTACCCCCCGGGGCGGGGCGCTCCTACGAGCAGTACTTC. Its protein is CASSLPPGAGRSYEQYF.

The rearrangement links TRBV18 to TRBJ1-5, with 8 bases identical to TRBD1. This CDR3 has 16 residues. The germline V gene encodes CDR1 KGHSH and CDR2 LQKENI. With 3 bases clipped from V and 6 bases from J, the junction kept 10 bases outside the gene matches. This chain's CDR3 is CASSPLGDRGLQPQHF. CDR3 nucleotide sequence: TGTGCCAGCTCACCGTTGGGAGACAGGGGCCTTCAGCCCCAGCATTTT. The entire variable domain, with the rest obtained from reference TRBV18 and TRBJ1-5, is as follows: NAGVMQNPRHLVRRRGQEARLRCSPMKGHSHVYWYRQLPEEGLKFMVYLQKENIIDESGMPKERFSAEFPKEGPSILRIQQVVRGDSAAYFCASSPLGDRGLQPQHFGDGTRLSIL.

This clonotype was recorded many times. This chain joins TRBV7-6 and TRBJ1-2; D is unclear. The CDR3 length is 14 residues. CDR1 is SGHVS and CDR2 is FNYEAQ in the germline V gene. Trimming removed 1 base from V and 3 bases from J, with 9 bases in between. The CDR3 nucleotides read TGTGCCAGCAGCTTAGGGGAGTTGGACTATGGCTACACCTTC. This gives the protein CASSLGELDYGYTF.

The chain links TRBV6-2 or TRBV6-3 to TRBJ2-7; TRBD2 matches 13 bases. The CDR3 spans 18 residues. V dropped 3 bases and J dropped 6; count of bases not matched to a gene: 14. Germline lookup yields CDR1 MNHEY and CDR2 SVGEGT. The CDR3 loop reads CASSYGWTSGSLVSEQYF. The CDR3 DNA is TGTGCCAGCAGTTATGGTTGGACTAGCGGGAGCTTGGTTAGCGAGCAGTACTTC.

The chain links TRBV11-3 to TRBJ2-4, with TRBD2 matching over 7 bases. J was trimmed by 9 bases and V by 1 base; bases with no gene match: 12. CDR1 is SGHNT, CDR2 YENEEA, per germline. The CDR3 has 16 amino acids. The DNA for the CDR3 is TGTGCCAGCAGCTTAGGCAGCGGGAAGGGCGAGGTCATTCAGTACTTC. This codes for CASSLGSGKGEVIQYF.

The sample holds many counts of this clonotype. The rearrangement joins TRBV7-4 to TRBJ2-5; D unresolved. V lost 5 bases and J 5 bases, leaving 15 bases between the germline ends. Germline CDR1 and CDR2: SGHVT and SQSDAQ. CDR3 length equals 14 residues. CDR3 residues: CASSPPSREETQYF. CDR3 nucleotides: TGTGCCAGCAGCCCTCCCTCTCGCGAGGAGACCCAGTACTTC.

V usage is TRBV11-2 and J usage is TRBJ2-3; no definite D call. The CDR3 extends over 13 amino acids. Looked up from germline, CDR1 is SGHAT and CDR2 is FQNNGV. Deletions cut 6 bases from V and 4 bases from J, with 11 bases between. The CDR3 sequence: CASRPSLADTQYF. CDR3 nucleotides: TGTGCCAGCAGGCCAAGTTTGGCAGATACGCAGTATTTT.

This clonotype was counted ten times or more. The chain is built from TRBV6-1 and TRBJ1-1; D is undetermined. The length of the CDR3 is 12 residues. CDR1 and CDR2 from the germline V gene are MNHNS and SASEGT. The V end lost 6 bases, the J end lost 2 bases, and 7 bases lay between the germline ends. This CDR3 reads CASSDYNTEAFF. The CDR3 DNA reads TGTGCCAGCAGCGACTATAACACTGAAGCTTTCTTT.

The V and J genes are TRBV15 and TRBJ1-5; 7 bases fit TRBD1. CDR3 size: 15 residues. V gave up 4 bases and J gave up 2 bases; unmatched junction bases: 5. Per the germline V gene, CDR1 is LNHNV and CDR2 is YYDKDF (reference sequence). CDR3 in amino acids: CATSTPDRGNQPQHF. CDR3 in DNA: TGTGCCACCAGCACCCCTGACAGGGGCAATCAGCCCCAGCATTTT.

This clonotype showed up just a few times. CDR3 sequence (DNA): TGTGCCAGTAGTCAGTACACCGGGGAGCTGTTTTTT. It codes for CASSQYTGELFF. The chain links TRBV19 to TRBJ2-2; D uncertain. Germline-derived CDR1 and CDR2 are LNHDA and SQIVND (reference sequence). V dropped 5 bases and J dropped 3 bases, with 4 bases sitting between them. This CDR3 is built from 12 residues.

In this sample, this clonotype turned up many times. The CDR3 sequence: CASSLAGGAHQPQHF. The CDR3 DNA is TGTGCCAGCAGCTTAGCAGGAGGGGCACATCAGCCCCAGCATTTT. The chain recombines TRBV7-2 with TRBJ1-5; D may be TRBD1 (5 bases). Germline V lookup: CDR1 SGHTA, CDR2 FQGNSA. The germline V and J ends were trimmed by 0 bases and 5 bases, with 11 bases remaining between them. This CDR3 spans 15 amino acids.

A remark on this clonotype: A much larger clone differs by one base, so this may be a read error. V is TRBV27 and J is TRBJ1-2; D remains ambiguous. This CDR3 spans 14 amino acids. The germline V gene has CDR1 MNHEY and CDR2 SMNVEV (reference sequence). This CDR3 is CAGSFRGFNYGYTF. CDR3 bases: TGTGCCGGCAGTTTCCGAGGGTTTAACTATGGCTACACCTTC.

This clonotype showed up many times. The rearrangement uses TRBV12-5 and TRBJ2-5, with a tentative D call TRBD1 (6 bases). Germline assignment: CDR1 LGHNT and CDR2 FRNRAP. V lost 6 bases and J 1 base, leaving 12 bases between the germline ends. The CDR3 consists of 14 residues. The CDR3 here is CASGRGQLQETQYF. The CDR3 bases are TGTGCTAGTGGAAGAGGACAGCTCCAAGAGACCCAGTACTTC.

Worth noting for this clonotype: Because it lacks the conserved phenylalanine or tryptophan at the end, this CDR3 is likely a read error. The chain has TRBV20-1 and TRBJ2-7, with D possibly matching TRBD1 (5 bases). CDR1 DFQATT and CDR2 SNEGSKA come from the germline V gene (reference sequence). V dropped 6 bases and J dropped 3 bases, with 18 bases sitting between them. The CDR3 sequence is 14 residues long. The CDR3 region is CSAQSQGGRYEQYL. CDR3 DNA sequence: TGCAGTGCCCAATCCCAGGGCGGCCGCTACGAGCAGTACTTA.

This clonotype was detected only a few times. The CDR3 region is CATSRDRLAKTDTQYF. DNA of the CDR3: TGTGCCACCAGCAGAGATAGACTAGCGAAGACAGATACGCAGTATTTT. The chain couples TRBV15 to TRBJ2-3, with TRBD2 identical over 8 bases. Germline loops: CDR1 LNHNV, CDR2 YYDKDF (reference sequence). J gave up 3 bases and V 0 bases, and 5 bases lay outside the gene matches. This CDR3 contains 16 residues.